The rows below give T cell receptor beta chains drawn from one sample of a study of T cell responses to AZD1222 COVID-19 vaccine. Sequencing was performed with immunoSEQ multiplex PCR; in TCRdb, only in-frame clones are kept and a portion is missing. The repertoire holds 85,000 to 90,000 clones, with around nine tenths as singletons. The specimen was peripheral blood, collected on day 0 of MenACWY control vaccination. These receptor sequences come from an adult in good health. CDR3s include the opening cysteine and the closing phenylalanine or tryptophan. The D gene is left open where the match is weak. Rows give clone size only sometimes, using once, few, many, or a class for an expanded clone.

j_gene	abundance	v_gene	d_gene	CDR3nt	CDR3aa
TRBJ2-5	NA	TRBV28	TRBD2	TGTGCCAGCAGTTCTAGCGGGAGGCAACAAGAGACCCAGTACTTC	CASSSSGRQQETQYF
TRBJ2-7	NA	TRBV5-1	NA	TGCGCCAGCAGCTTGGGGGCAGGACCCACAACCTACGAGCAGTACTTC	CASSLGAGPTTYEQYF
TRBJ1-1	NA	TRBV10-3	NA	TGTGCCATCAGTGCGTTAAGGGACACTGAAGCTTTCTTT	CAISALRDTEAFF
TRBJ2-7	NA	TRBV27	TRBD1	TGTGCCAGCAGATCCACCCCGACAGGGGTCTACGAGCAGTACTTC	CASRSTPTGVYEQYF
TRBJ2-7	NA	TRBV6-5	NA	TGTGCCACGACGTCCGCGACAGGAGCCTACGAGCAGTACTTC	CATTSATGAYEQYF
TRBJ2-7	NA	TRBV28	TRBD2	TGTGCCAGCAGTGCCCCCGGGACTAGTAACGAGCAGTACTTC	CASSAPGTSNEQYF
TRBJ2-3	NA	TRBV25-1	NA	TGTGCCAGCAGGGGGACGAGGTGGACAGATACGCAGTATTTT	CASRGTRWTDTQYF
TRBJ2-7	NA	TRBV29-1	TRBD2	TGCAGCAGCCGGGGGGAGACCTACGAGCAGTACTTC	CSSRGETYEQYF
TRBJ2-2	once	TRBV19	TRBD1	TGTGCCACCCCTACAGGGGGTATTAACACCGGGGAGCTGTTTTTT	CATPTGGINTGELFF
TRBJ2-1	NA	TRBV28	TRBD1	TGTGCCAGCAGTGGCCCCCCCGGACCAGGGGGACAGTTCTTC	CASSGPPGPGGQFF
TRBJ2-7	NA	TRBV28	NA	TGTGCCAGCAGTTTATTTCTGGGGACCGCGTACGAGCAGTACTTC	CASSLFLGTAYEQYF
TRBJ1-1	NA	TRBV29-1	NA	TGCAGCGTTGACAGGGGTTTGTTAGGCACTGAAGCTTTCTTT	CSVDRGLLGTEAFF
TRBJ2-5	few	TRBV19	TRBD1	TGTGCCAGTAATTCGGGACAGGGAGAGACCCAGTACTTC	CASNSGQGETQYF
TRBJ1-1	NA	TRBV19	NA	TGTGCCAGTAGTATGCAGGAGTTGAACACTGAAGCTTTCTTT	CASSMQELNTEAFF
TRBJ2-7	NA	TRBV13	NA	TGTGCCAGCAGTTTACGGGGGAGTCGTTACGAGCAGTACTTC	CASSLRGSRYEQYF
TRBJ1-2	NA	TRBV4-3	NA	TGCGCCAGCAGCCAAGGGGGGTTTAACTATGGCTACACCTTC	CASSQGGFNYGYTF
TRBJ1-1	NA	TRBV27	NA	TGTGCCAGCAGCCTCAGGGGAAGGTGGACTGAAGCTTTCTTT	CASSLRGRWTEAFF
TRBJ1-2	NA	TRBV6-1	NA	TGTGCCAGCAGTGAATTTTCGGGGGGAGGCTACACCTTC	CASSEFSGGGYTF
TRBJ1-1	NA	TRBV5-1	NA	TGCGCCAGCAGCTTGGCCCCAGGATCGAACACTGAAGCTTTCTTT	CASSLAPGSNTEAFF
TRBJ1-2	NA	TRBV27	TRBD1	TGTGCCAGCAGAGGACAGGGAGGGGGCTACACCTTC	CASRGQGGGYTF
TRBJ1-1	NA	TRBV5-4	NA	TGTGCCAGCAGCTTGGTAAGGGGCAATGTGAACACTGAAGCTTTCTTT	CASSLVRGNVNTEAFF
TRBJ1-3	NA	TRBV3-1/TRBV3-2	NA	TGTGCCAGCAGCCAAGATACAGGTGGCGGAAACACCATATATTTT	CASSQDTGGGNTIYF
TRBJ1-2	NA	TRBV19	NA	TGTGCCAGTAGTCCGGGACTGGACTATGGCTACACCTTC	CASSPGLDYGYTF
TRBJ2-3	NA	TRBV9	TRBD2	TGTGCCAGCAAGGCGGGAGGGCCTGGTACAGATACGCAGTATTTT	CASKAGGPGTDTQYF
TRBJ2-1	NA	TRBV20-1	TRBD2	TGCAGTGCTAGTACCACTAGCGGGAACAATGAGCAGTTCTTC	CSASTTSGNNEQFF
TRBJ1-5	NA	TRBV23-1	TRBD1	TGCGCCAGCAGTCAATCAGATACAGGGGGTGGGGGCAATCAGCCCCAGCATTTT	CASSQSDTGGGGNQPQHF
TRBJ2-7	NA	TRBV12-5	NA	TGTGCTAGTGGTTTGGTACCTTCAGAGGGGAGCTACGAGCAGTACTTC	CASGLVPSEGSYEQYF
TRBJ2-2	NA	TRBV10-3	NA	TGTGCCATCAGTGACCCCACCGGGGAGCTGTTTTTT	CAISDPTGELFF
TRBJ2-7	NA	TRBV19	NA	TGTGCCAGTAGTATAGGCAGGGGCTCCTACGAGCAGTACTTC	CASSIGRGSYEQYF
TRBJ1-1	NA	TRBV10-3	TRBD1	TGTGCCATCAGCGAAGGGGGACTCTGGGACAGCCGGGAAAAGAACACTGAAGCTTTCTTT	CAISEGGLWDSREKNTEAFF
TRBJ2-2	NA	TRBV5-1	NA	TGCGCCAGCAGCTTGGCCCCGGACAAAACCACCGGGGAGCTGTTTTTT	CASSLAPDKTTGELFF
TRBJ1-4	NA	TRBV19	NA	TGTGCCAGTAGTCCGAAAACAGCCACTAATGAAAAACTGTTTTTT	CASSPKTATNEKLFF
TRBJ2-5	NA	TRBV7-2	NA	TGTGCCAGCAGCTTAGCGTTTCAGCAAGAGACCCAGTACTTC	CASSLAFQQETQYF
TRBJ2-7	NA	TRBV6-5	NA	TGTGCCACTCTCCCCCGGGACGGACCCTCCTACGAGCAGTACTTC	CATLPRDGPSYEQYF
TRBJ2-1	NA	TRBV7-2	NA	TGTGCCAGCAGCTTAGTTGGGGACAATGAGCAGTTCTTC	CASSLVGDNEQFF
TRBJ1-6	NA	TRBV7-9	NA	TGTGCCAGCAGCTTAGGGGAGAATTCACCCCTCCACTTT	CASSLGENSPLHF
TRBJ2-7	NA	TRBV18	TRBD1	TGTGCCAGCTCACCACCGGGACAGAGTTTTTCCTACGAGCAGTACTTC	CASSPPGQSFSYEQYF
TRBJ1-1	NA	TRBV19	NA	TGTGCCAGTAGTATAGTCTTTGGATTAATCACTGAAGCTTTCTTT	CASSIVFGLITEAFF
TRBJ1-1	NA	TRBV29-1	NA	TGCAGCGTTGAAAGGCAGTTGAACACTGAAGCTTTCTTT	CSVERQLNTEAFF
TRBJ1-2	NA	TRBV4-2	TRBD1	TGTGCCAGCAGCAAAGACAGGGGTCGCGGCTACACCTTC	CASSKDRGRGYTF
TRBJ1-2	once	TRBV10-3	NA	TGTGCCATCAGTGAGGGGGGAAACTATGGCTACACCTTC	CAISEGGNYGYTF
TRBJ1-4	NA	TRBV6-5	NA	TGTGCCAGCAGTTACTCGGGTGCAACTAATGAAAAACTGTTTTTT	CASSYSGATNEKLFF
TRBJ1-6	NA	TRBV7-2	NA	TGTGCCAGCAGCTTATGGGTGCCAGTCGGGGGGCGGGATTCACCCCTCCACTTT	CASSLWVPVGGRDSPLHF
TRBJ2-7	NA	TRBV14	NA	TGTGCCAGCAGCCAAGGCTTCTACGAGCAGTACTTC	CASSQGFYEQYF
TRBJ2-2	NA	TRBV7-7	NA	TGTGCTAGCAGCCCTAGAGGGGGCGGGGAGCTGTTTTTT	CASSPRGGGELFF
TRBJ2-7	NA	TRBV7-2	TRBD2	TGTGCCAGCAGCTTAGTCGGGACTAGCGGGACTGCCTCCTACGAGCAGTACTTC	CASSLVGTSGTASYEQYF
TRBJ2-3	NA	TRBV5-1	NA	TGCGCCAGCAGCGGGACGACAGGTGACACAGATACGCAGTATTTT	CASSGTTGDTDTQYF
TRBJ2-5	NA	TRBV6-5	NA	TGTGCCAGCAGTTACTCGGGGAGGCAAGAGACCCAGTACTTC	CASSYSGRQETQYF
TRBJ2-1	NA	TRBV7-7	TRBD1	TGTGCTAGCAGCTTAGGACAGGGGGCGGGCGATGAGCAGTTCTTC	CASSLGQGAGDEQFF